Shown below are 19 T cell receptor beta chains from a single sample sequenced in a study of cytomegalovirus exposure and HLA in healthy donors. Vbeta (60) and Jbeta (13) primers were used in the PCR. Repertoires were generated with immunoSEQ multiplex PCR, while TCRdb's copy carries only in-frame clones and drops some. The sample carries around 210,000 clones, roughly 84% recorded once. The sample consisted of PBMCs. The origin of the receptors is a girl aged 2 to 10 in good health and CMV-seronegative.

The rearrangement joins TRBV5-1 to TRBJ2-1; 9 nucleotides line up with TRBD1. J gave up 7 bases and V 1 base, and 6 bases lay outside the gene matches. CDR1 is SGHRS and CDR2 is YFSETQ in the germline V gene. This CDR3 is 15 amino acids long. CDR3 sequence: CASSLQGQGWNEQFF. In nucleotides, the CDR3 is TGCGCCAGCAGCTTGCAAGGACAGGGGTGGAATGAGCAGTTCTTC. Together with reference TRBV5-1 and TRBJ2-1, the CDR3 gives the full variable domain: KAGVTQTPRYLIKTRGQQVTLSCSPISGHRSVSWYQQTPGQGLQFLFEYFSETQRNKGNFPGRFSGRQFSNSRSEMNVSTLELGDSALYLCASSLQGQGWNEQFFGPGTRLTVL.

This CDR3 reads CASSQGGLAGAREQYF. CDR3 nucleotides: TGCGCCAGCAGCCAAGGGGGACTAGCGGGAGCCCGCGAGCAGTACTTC. The rearrangement joins TRBV4-1 to TRBJ2-7, with 14 bases aligning to TRBD2. V lost 1 base, J lost 6 bases, and 5 bases stayed unmatched. CDR1 is MGHRA, CDR2 YSYEKL, per germline. The CDR3 covers 16 residues.

The chain employs TRBV9 and TRBJ2-3; tentatively, D is TRBD2 (5 bases). This CDR3 region has 15 residues. Germline CDR1 reads SGDLS; CDR2 reads YYNGEE. V lost 0 bases, J lost 7 bases, and 15 bases lay in between. CDR3 residues: CASSVGRTPGNTQYF. In nucleotides, the CDR3 is TGTGCCAGCAGCGTAGGGAGGACCCCCGGGAATACGCAGTATTTT.

This sequence joins TRBV5-1 and TRBJ1-1, with 8 bases that match TRBD1. J gave up 4 bases and V 0 bases, and 2 bases lay outside the gene matches. Looked up from germline, CDR1 is SGHRS and CDR2 is YFSETQ. The CDR3 sequence is 14 residues long. The DNA for the CDR3 is TGCGCCAGCAGCTTGGGGACAGGGATCACTGAAGCTTTCTTT. This gives the protein CASSLGTGITEAFF.

The rearrangement links TRBV7-6 to TRBJ2-1; 7 positions match TRBD1. The junction had 4 bases not matched to a gene; V was cut back by 2 bases and J by 3 bases. The CDR3 consists of 15 residues. Per germline, CDR1 SGHVS and CDR2 FNYEAQ. The CDR3 loop is CASSLLGGVYNEQFF. The CDR3 bases are TGTGCCAGCAGCTTACTAGGGGGCGTCTACAATGAGCAGTTCTTC.

This chain uses TRBV6-1 with TRBJ1-6, with D possibly TRBD1 on 5 matching bases. Germline assignment: CDR1 MNHNS and CDR2 SASEGT. V lost 6 bases, J lost 9 bases, and 12 bases lay in between. This CDR3 contains 13 residues. CDR3 in amino acids: CASRGVIGSPLHF. CDR3 sequence (DNA): TGTGCCAGCAGAGGGGTAATTGGTTCACCCCTCCACTTT.

V is TRBV9 and J is TRBJ2-5; 8 bases align to TRBD2. V gave up 6 bases and J gave up 7 bases; unmatched junction bases: 17. CDR3 length equals 16 residues. Germline CDR1 is SGDLS and CDR2 is YYNGEE. Written as DNA, the CDR3 is TGTGCCAGCACCCCCTCCGGAGCGGGGGCGGGGGGGACCCAGTACTTC. Its protein product is CASTPSGAGAGGTQYF.

V usage is TRBV19 and J usage is TRBJ1-4; maybe TRBD1 (6 bases). This CDR3 comprises 14 residues. CDR1 is LNHDA and CDR2 is SQIVND in the germline V gene (reference sequence). Trimming removed 8 bases from V and 12 bases from J, with 22 bases in between. The CDR3 region is CASGNQGIGSELFF. The CDR3 DNA follows: TGTGCCAGTGGGAATCAGGGGATCGGTTCGGAACTGTTTTTT. The full variable domain, its missing parts supplied by reference TRBV19 and TRBJ1-4, is DGGITQSPKYLFRKEGQNVTLSCEQNLNHDAMYWYRQDPGQGLRLIYYSQIVNDFQKGDIAEGYSVSREKKESFPLTVTSAQKNPTAFYLCASGNQGIGSELFFGSGTQLSVL.

The gene calls are TRBV14 and TRBJ2-4, with 13 bases that match TRBD2. CDR1 and CDR2 (germline): SGHDN, FVKESK. The ends lost 4 bases at V and 2 bases at J; junction bases unmatched: 8. This CDR3 has 18 residues. In DNA form, the CDR3 reads TGTGCCAGCAGCCCGAGTGTACTAGCGGGGGGGTCCAAAAACATTCAGTACTTC. Its translation: CASSPSVLAGGSKNIQYF.

The CDR3 region is CASSTRTGNTEAFF. Here the CDR3 DNA reads TGTGCCAGTAGTACTCGGACAGGGAACACTGAAGCTTTCTTT. The chain is built from TRBV19 and TRBJ1-1, with 7 bases identical to TRBD1. Looked up from germline, CDR1 is LNHDA and CDR2 is SQIVND (reference sequence). The CDR3 spans 14 residues. V trimming: 4 bases; J trimming: 1 base; junction bases outside the gene matches: 3.

The chain recombines TRBV19 with TRBJ1-5; TRBD1 might be the D (6 bases). V shed 5 bases and J shed 3 bases, with 11 bases lying between them. Germline lookup yields CDR1 LNHDA and CDR2 SQIVND (reference sequence). This CDR3 has 14 residues. In DNA, the CDR3 is TGTGCCAGTAGTCCCCAGGGGTCCAATCAGCCCCAGCATTTT. It yields the protein CASSPQGSNQPQHF.

The J gene is TRBJ2-7, the V gene TRBV5-6; tentatively, D is TRBD2 (6 bases). Germline V gives CDR1 SGHDT, CDR2 YYEEEE. The V and J ends lost 0 bases and 2 bases respectively, with 9 bases between them. CDR3 length equals 14 residues. CDR3 coding DNA: TGTGCCAGCAGCTTGGGCGGGGTACCCTACGAGCAGTACTTC. It encodes CASSLGGVPYEQYF.

This rearrangement joins TRBV2 to TRBJ2-2, with D possibly being TRBD2 (6 bases). The V end lost 8 bases, the J end lost 6 bases, and 7 bases lay between the germline ends. CDR3 size: 11 residues. From germline, CDR1 is SNHLY and CDR2 FYNNEI. This chain's CDR3 is CASREPGELFF. As DNA, the CDR3 is TGTGCCAGCCGGGAGCCCGGGGAGCTGTTTTTT.

This rearrangement joins TRBV6-6 to TRBJ1-5; D uncertain. The germline gives CDR1 MNHNY, CDR2 SVGAGI (reference sequence). The CDR3 totals 15 residues. Trimming cost V 0 bases and J 0 bases, with 6 bases left between them. CDR3 amino acids: CASSYSTGSNQPQHF. The CDR3 DNA sequence: TGTGCCAGCAGTTACTCGACGGGTAGCAATCAGCCCCAGCATTTT.

This clone was found once. V and J are TRBV5-4 and TRBJ2-2, with TRBD1 identical over 7 bases. V gave up 4 bases and J gave up 5 bases; unmatched junction bases: 8. This CDR3 has 15 residues. CDR1 is SGHNT and CDR2 is YYREEE in the germline V gene (reference sequence). The CDR3 loop reads CASSHGQVATGELFF. The CDR3 nucleotides read TGTGCCAGCAGCCACGGACAGGTAGCGACCGGGGAGCTGTTTTTT.

CDR3 nucleotide sequence: TGCGCCAGCAGCTGGCGACGGGACAGAATCACAGATACGCAGTATTTT. This codes for CASSWRRDRITDTQYF. J is TRBJ2-3 and V is TRBV5-1, with 7 bases identical to TRBD1. V shed 3 bases and J 2 bases; nucleotides not matched to a gene: 9. Germline V gene data show CDR1 as SGHRS and CDR2 as YFSETQ. The CDR3 spans 16 residues.

This chain links TRBV2 with TRBJ2-5, with 8 bases aligning to TRBD2. The ends lost 3 bases at V and 8 bases at J; junction bases unmatched: 11. Looked up from germline, CDR1 is SNHLY and CDR2 is FYNNEI. This CDR3 is 15 amino acids long. CDR3 loop: CASSDSRGVPNTQYF. DNA of the CDR3: TGTGCCAGCAGTGACTCGCGGGGGGTCCCGAATACCCAGTACTTC.

V usage is TRBV6-5 and J usage is TRBJ2-1; TRBD2 aligns across 8 bases. Germline CDR1 is MNHEY and CDR2 is SVGAGI. V gave up 7 bases and J gave up 2 bases; unmatched junction bases: 7. The CDR3 is 15 amino acids. The DNA for the CDR3 is TGTGCCAGCACCCCGTCGGGGGGGCCCTACAATGAGCAGTTCTTC. Translation gives CASTPSGGPYNEQFF.

This clone was recorded only once. The rearrangement uses TRBV11-2 and TRBJ1-2; the D gene is possibly TRBD1 (5 bases). CDR1 and CDR2 (germline): SGHAT, FQNNGV. This CDR3 contains 16 residues. Trimming stripped 0 bases from V and 5 bases from J, with 16 bases between. Here the CDR3 reads CASSLDLFVTAYGYTF. CDR3 nucleotide sequence: TGTGCCAGCAGCTTAGATCTTTTCGTGACAGCTTATGGCTACACCTTC. Full variable domain (missing parts from reference TRBV11-2 and TRBJ1-2): EAGVAQSPRYKIIEKRQSVAFWCNPISGHATLYWYQQILGQGPKLLIQFQNNGVVDDSQLPKDRFSAERLKGVDSTLKIQPAKLEDSAVYLCASSLDLFVTAYGYTFGSGTRLTVV.